The text below deals with one TCR beta chain. The sample comes from a study of control samples from healthy donors and cancer patients. Sequenced by immunoSEQ multiplex PCR; TCRdb stores in-frame clones only, minus some. The data hold tens of thousands of clones, with about nine tenths observed a single time. The V and J ends lost 7 bases and 9 bases, in that order; junction bases with no gene match: 24. CDR1 is LNHDA and CDR2 is SQIVND in the germline V gene (reference sequence). The CDR3 loop spans 18 amino acids. The TCR was taken from a man aged 50 to 60 with head and neck cancer. Specimen: PBMCs. The rearrangement uses TRBV19 and TRBJ2-7, with 10 bases fitting TRBD1. This CDR3 is CASTLDPGGGQGLRGQYF. CDR3 nucleotide sequence: TGTGCCAGTACCCTAGATCCTGGGGGGGGACAGGGGCTACGAGGGCAGTACTTC.